This T cell receptor (beta chain) was obtained from a study of radiation and T cells in renal cell carcinoma. Study results and caveats: In blood, top tumor clones expanded by 2 weeks, shrinking by 4.

The time point: blood 2 weeks post-SBRT. As for treatment: 15 Gy SBRT to primary tumor, nephrectomy 4 weeks later. After SBRT, blood was collected at 2 and 4 weeks, plus baseline. The V gene end was trimmed by 5 bases and the J gene end by 5 bases; junction bases not matched to a gene: 5. This CDR3 comprises 13 residues. Germline CDR1 and CDR2: MNHNY and SVGAGI (reference sequence). This clone was observed once. Its target is not known. Generated by immunoSEQ multiplex PCR, the TCRdb table keeps only in-frame clones and is missing some. The sample carries 150,000 to 160,000 clones, roughly 87% recorded once.

The chain has TRBV6-6 and TRBJ1-1; 7 nucleotides align to TRBD1. This specimen was blood, taken from a patient whose treatment included radiotherapy and nephrectomy. The origin of this receptor is a woman aged 50 to 60 with renal cell carcinoma. The CDR3 here is CASSTDRDTEAFF. The CDR3 coding sequence is TGTGCCAGCAGTACCGACAGGGATACTGAAGCTTTCTTT.